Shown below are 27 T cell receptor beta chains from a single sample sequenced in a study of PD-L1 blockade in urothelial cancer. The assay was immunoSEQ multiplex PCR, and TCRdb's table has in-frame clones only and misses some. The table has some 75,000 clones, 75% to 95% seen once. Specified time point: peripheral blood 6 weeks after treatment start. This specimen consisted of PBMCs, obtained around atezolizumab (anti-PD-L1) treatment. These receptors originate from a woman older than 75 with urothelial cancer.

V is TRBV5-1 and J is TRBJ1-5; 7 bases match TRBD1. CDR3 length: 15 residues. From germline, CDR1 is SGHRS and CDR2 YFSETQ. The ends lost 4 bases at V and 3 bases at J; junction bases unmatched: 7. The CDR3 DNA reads TGCGCCAGCAGCCAATCAGGGGGTTACAATCAGCCCCAGCATTTT. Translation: CASSQSGGYNQPQHF.

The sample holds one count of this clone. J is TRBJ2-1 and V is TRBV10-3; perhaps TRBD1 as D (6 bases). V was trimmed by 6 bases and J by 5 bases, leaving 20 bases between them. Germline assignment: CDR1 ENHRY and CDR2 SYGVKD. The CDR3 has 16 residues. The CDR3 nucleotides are TGTGCCATCAGAGGTGGGTCCGGGACACGGGACAATGAGCAGTTCTTC. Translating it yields CAIRGGSGTRDNEQFF.

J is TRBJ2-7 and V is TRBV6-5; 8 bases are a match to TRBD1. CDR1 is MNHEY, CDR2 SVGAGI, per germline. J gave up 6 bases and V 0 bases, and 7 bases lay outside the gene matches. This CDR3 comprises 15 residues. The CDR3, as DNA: TGTGCCAGCAGTTACTCCCTTACAGGGGGTACCGAGCAGTACTTC. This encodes CASSYSLTGGTEQYF.

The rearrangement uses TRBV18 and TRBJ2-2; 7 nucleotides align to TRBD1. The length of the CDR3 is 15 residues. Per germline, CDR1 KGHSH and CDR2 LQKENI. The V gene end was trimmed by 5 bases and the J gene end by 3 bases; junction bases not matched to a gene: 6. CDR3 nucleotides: TGTGCCAGCTCAGAAACAGGGGTCTACACCGGGGAGCTGTTTTTT. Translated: CASSETGVYTGELFF.

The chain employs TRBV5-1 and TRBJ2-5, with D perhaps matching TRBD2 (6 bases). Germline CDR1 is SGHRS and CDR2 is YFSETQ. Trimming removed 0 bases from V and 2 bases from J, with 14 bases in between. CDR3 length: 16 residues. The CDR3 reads CASSLAGGVGQETQYF. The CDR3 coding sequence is TGCGCCAGCAGCTTGGCCGGGGGAGTCGGTCAAGAGACCCAGTACTTC.

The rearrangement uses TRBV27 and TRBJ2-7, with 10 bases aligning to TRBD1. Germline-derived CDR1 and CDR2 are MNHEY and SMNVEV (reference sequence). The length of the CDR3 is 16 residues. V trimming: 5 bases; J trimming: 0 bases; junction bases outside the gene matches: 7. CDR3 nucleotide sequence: TGTGCCAGCAGTCACGACAGGGGGCCTTACTCCTACGAGCAGTACTTC. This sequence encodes CASSHDRGPYSYEQYF.

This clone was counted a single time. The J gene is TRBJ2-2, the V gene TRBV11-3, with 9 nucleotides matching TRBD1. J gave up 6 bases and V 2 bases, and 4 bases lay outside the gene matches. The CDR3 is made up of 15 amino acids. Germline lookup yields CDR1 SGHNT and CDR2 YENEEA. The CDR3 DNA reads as TGTGCCAGCAGCTTAACACAGGGGGCCGCCGGGGAGCTGTTTTTT. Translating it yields CASSLTQGAAGELFF. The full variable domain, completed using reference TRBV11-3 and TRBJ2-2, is EAGVVQSPRYKIIEKKQPVAFWCNPISGHNTLYWYLQNLGQGPELLIRYENEEAVDDSQLPKDRFSAERLKGVDSTLKIQPAELGDSAVYLCASSLTQGAAGELFFGEGSRLTVL.

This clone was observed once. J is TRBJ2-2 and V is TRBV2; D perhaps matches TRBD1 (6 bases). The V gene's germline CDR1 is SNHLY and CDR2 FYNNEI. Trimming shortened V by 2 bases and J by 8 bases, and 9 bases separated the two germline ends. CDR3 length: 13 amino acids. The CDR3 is CASSEIQGGELFF. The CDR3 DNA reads TGTGCCAGCAGTGAAATACAGGGTGGGGAGCTGTTTTTT.

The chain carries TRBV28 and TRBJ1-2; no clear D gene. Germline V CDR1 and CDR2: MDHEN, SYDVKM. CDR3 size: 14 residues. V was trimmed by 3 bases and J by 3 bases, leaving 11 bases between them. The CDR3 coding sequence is TGTGCCAGCAGTTTGGTGGGAGTTGACTATGGCTACACCTTC. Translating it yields CASSLVGVDYGYTF.

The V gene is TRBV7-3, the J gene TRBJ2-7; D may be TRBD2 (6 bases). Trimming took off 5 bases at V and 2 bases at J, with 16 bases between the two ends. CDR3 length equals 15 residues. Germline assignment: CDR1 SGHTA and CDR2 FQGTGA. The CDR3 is CASSPGGTDPYEQYF. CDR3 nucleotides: TGTGCCAGCAGCCCCGGAGGGACCGATCCCTACGAGCAGTACTTC.

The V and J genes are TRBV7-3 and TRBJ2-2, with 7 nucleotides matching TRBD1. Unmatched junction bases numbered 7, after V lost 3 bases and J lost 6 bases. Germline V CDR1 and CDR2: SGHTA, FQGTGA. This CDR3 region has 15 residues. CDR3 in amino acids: CASSLNRGSAGELFF. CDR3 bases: TGTGCCAGCAGCTTGAACAGGGGTTCGGCCGGGGAGCTGTTTTTT. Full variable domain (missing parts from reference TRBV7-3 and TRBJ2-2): GAGVSQTPSNKVTEKGKYVELRCDPISGHTALYWYRQSLGQGPEFLIYFQGTGAADDSGLPNDRFFAVRPEGSVSTLKIQRTERGDSAVYLCASSLNRGSAGELFFGEGSRLTVL.

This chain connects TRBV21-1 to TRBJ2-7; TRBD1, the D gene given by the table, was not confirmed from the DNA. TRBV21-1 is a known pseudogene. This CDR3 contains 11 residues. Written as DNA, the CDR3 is TGTGCCAGCAGCAAGCCGCCGGGACAGGGCTTC. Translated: CASSKPPGQGF.

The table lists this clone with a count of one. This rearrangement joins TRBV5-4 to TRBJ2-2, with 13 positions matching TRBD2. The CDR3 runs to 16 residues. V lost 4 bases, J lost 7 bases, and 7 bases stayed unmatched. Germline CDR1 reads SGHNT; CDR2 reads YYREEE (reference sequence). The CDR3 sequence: CASSQTSGRTGGELFF. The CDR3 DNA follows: TGTGCCAGCAGCCAGACTAGCGGGAGGACGGGCGGGGAGCTGTTTTTT.

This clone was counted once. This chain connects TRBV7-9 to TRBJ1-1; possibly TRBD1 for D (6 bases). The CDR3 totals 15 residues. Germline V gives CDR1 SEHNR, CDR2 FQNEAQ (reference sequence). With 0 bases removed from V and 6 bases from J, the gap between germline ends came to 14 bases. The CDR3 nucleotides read TGTGCCAGCAGCTTAGCGAGAGGGACATTACCTGAAGCTTTCTTT. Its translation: CASSLARGTLPEAFF.

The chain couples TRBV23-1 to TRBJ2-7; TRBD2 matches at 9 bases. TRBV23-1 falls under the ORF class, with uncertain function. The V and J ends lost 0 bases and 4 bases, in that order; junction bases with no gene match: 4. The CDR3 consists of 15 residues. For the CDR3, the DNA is TGCGCCAGCAGTCAATCGGCTAGCGGGGCGTACGAGCAGTACTTC. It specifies CASSQSASGAYEQYF.

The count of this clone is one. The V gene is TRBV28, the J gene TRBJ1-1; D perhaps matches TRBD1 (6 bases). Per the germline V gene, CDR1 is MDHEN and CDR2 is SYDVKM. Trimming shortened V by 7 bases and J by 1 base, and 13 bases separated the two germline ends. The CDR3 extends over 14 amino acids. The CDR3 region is CASTRQVQNTEAFF. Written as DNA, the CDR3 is TGTGCCAGCACTAGACAGGTCCAGAACACTGAAGCTTTCTTT.

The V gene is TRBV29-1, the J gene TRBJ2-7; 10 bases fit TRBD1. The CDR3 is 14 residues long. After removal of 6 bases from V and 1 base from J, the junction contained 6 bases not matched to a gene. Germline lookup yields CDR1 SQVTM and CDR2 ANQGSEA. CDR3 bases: TGCAGCGTGGTGGGACAGGGGCTATCCTACGAGCAGTACTTC. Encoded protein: CSVVGQGLSYEQYF.

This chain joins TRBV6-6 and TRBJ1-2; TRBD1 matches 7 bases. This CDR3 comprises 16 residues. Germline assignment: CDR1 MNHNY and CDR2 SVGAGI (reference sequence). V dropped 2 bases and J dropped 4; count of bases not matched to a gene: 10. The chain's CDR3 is CASSYTLTGVGYGYTF. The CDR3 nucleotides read TGTGCCAGCAGTTACACCTTAACAGGGGTCGGCTATGGCTACACCTTC.

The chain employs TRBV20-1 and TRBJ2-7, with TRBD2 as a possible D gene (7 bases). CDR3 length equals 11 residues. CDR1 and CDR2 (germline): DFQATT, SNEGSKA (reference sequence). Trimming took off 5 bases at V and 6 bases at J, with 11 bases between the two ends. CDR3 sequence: CSAYRGGEQYF. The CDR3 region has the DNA TGCAGTGCTTATAGGGGGGGCGAGCAGTACTTC.

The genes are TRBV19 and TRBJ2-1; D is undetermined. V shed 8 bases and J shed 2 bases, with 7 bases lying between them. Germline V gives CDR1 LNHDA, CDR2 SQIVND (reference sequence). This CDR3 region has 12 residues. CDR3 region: CASSVTYNEQFF. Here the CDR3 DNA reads TGTGCCAGTTCAGTAACCTACAATGAGCAGTTCTTC.

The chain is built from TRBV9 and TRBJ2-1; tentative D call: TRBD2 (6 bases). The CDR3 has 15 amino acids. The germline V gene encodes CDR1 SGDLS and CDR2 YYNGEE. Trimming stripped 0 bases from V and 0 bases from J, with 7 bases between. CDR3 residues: CASSVDGGSYNEQFF. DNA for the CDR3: TGTGCCAGCAGCGTAGACGGGGGCTCCTACAATGAGCAGTTCTTC.

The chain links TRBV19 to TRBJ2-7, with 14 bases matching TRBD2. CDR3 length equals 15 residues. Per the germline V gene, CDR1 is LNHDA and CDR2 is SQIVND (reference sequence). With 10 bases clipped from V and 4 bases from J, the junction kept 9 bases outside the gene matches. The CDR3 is CATGGLAGAQYEQYF. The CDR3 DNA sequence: TGTGCCACCGGGGGACTAGCGGGAGCTCAGTACGAGCAGTACTTC. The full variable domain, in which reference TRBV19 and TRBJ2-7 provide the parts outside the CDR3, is DGGITQSPKYLFRKEGQNVTLSCEQNLNHDAMYWYRQDPGQGLRLIYYSQIVNDFQKGDIAEGYSVSREKKESFPLTVTSAQKNPTAFYLCATGGLAGAQYEQYFGPGTRLTVT.

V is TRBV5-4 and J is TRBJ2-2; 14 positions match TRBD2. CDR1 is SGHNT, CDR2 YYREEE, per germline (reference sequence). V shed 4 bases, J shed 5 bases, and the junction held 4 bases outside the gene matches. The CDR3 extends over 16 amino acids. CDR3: CASSTGLAGETGELFF. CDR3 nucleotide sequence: TGTGCCAGCAGCACGGGACTAGCGGGAGAAACCGGGGAGCTGTTTTTT.

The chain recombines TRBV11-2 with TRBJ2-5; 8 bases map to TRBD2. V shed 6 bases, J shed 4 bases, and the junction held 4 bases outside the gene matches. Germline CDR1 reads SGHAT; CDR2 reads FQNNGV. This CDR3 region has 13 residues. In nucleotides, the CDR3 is TGTGCCAGCAGTCCTGGACTAGCAGAGACCCAGTACTTC. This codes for CASSPGLAETQYF.

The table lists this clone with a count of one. Written as DNA, the CDR3 is TGCGCCAGCAGCGGGGAGGGATGGACTGAAGCTTTCTTT. It codes for CASSGEGWTEAFF. The chain couples TRBV5-1 to TRBJ1-1; no reliable D call. Trimming cost V 4 bases and J 5 bases, with 12 bases left between them. CDR3 length: 13 residues. Germline V lookup: CDR1 SGHRS, CDR2 YFSETQ.

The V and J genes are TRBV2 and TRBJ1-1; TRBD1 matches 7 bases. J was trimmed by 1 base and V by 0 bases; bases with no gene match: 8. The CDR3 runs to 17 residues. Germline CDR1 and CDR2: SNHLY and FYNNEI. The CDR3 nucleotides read TGTGCCAGCAGTGAAGCGGTTCGGACAGGAACGAACACTGAAGCTTTCTTT. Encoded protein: CASSEAVRTGTNTEAFF.

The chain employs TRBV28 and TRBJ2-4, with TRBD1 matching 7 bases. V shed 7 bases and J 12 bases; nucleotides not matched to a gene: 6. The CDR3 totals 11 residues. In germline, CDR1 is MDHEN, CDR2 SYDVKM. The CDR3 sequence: CASNKQGNQYF. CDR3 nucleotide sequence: TGTGCCAGCAACAAACAGGGGAATCAGTACTTC. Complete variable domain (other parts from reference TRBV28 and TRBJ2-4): DVKVTQSSRYLVKRTGEKVFLECVQDMDHENMFWYRQDPGLGLRLIYFSYDVKMKEKGDIPEGYSVSREKKERFSLILESASTNQTSMYLCASNKQGNQYFGAGTRLSVL.